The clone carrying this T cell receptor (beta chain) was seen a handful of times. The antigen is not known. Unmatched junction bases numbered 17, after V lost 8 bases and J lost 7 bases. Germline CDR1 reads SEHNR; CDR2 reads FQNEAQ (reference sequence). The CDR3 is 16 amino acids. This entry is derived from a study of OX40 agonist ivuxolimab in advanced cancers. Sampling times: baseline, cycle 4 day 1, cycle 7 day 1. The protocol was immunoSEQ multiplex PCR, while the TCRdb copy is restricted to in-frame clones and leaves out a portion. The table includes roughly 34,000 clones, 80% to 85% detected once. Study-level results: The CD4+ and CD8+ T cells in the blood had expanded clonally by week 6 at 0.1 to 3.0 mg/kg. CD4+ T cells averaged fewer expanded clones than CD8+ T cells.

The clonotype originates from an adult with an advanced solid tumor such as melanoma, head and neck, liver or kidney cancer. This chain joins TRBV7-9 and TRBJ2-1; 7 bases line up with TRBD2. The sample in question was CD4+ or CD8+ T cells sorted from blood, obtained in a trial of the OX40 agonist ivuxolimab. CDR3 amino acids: CASGNRAGPGGNEQFF. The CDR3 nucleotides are TGTGCCAGCGGTAATCGGGCGGGCCCGGGGGGAAATGAGCAGTTCTTC.